This T cell receptor (beta chain) came from a study of blood T cell repertoires in COVID-19. Profiled with immunoSEQ multiplex PCR; TCRdb holds only in-frame clones, not every one. This table holds roughly 39,000 clones, about nine tenths found once. The V and J ends lost 3 bases and 2 bases respectively, with 13 bases between them. This CDR3 is 15 amino acids long. Germline V lookup: CDR1 MDHEN, CDR2 SYDVKM. The chain recombines TRBV28 with TRBJ1-1; no firm D call. The material sequenced was peripheral blood. The sequence was collected from a woman at least 80 years old with active COVID-19. CDR3 residues: CASSFARAYNTEAFF. The CDR3 nucleotides read TGTGCCAGCAGTTTTGCTCGAGCCTATAACACTGAAGCTTTCTTT. The variable domain in full, completed from reference TRBV28 and TRBJ1-1, reads DVKVTQSSRYLVKRTGEKVFLECVQDMDHENMFWYRQDPGLGLRLIYFSYDVKMKEKGDIPEGYSVSREKKERFSLILESASTNQTSMYLCASSFARAYNTEAFFGQGTRLTVV.